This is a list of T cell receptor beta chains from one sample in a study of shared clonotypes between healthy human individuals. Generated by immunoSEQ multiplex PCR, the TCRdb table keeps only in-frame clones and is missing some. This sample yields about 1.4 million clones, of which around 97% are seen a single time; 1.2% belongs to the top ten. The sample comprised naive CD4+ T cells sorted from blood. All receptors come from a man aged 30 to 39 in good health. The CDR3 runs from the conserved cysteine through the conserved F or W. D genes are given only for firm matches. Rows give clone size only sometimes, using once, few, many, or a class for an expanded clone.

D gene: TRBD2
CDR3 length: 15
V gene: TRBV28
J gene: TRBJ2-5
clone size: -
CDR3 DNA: TGTGCCAGCAGTTTACGGACTAGCGGCCAAGAGACCCAGTACTTC
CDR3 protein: CASSLRTSGQETQYF

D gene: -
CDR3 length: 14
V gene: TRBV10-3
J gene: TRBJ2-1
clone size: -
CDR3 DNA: TGTGCCATCAGTGAGTTGGGGGGTTTCAATGAGCAGTTCTTC
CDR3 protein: CAISELGGFNEQFF

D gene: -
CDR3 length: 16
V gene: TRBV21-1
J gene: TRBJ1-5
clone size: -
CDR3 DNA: TGTGCCAGCAGCAACGACAGGGACATGGGGAATCAGCCCCAGCATTTT
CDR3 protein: CASSNDRDMGNQPQHF

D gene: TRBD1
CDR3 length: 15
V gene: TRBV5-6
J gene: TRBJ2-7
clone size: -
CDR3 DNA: TGTGCCAGCAGCCCCCCGGACAGGGGGTCCTACGAGCAGTACTTC
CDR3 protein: CASSPPDRGSYEQYF

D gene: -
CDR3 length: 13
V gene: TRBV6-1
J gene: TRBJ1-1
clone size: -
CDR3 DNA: TGTGCCAGCAGTGACAGTAGGACGACTGAAGCTTTCTTT
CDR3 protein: CASSDSRTTEAFF

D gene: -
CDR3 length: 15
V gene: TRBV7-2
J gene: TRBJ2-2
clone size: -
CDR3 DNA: TGTGCCAGCAGCTTAGTGACTACCAACACCGGGGAGCTGTTTTTT
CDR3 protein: CASSLVTTNTGELFF

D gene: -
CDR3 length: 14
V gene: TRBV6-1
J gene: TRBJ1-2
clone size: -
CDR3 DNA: TGTGCCAGCAGGACGGACAGCACTAACTATGGCTACACCTTC
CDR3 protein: CASRTDSTNYGYTF

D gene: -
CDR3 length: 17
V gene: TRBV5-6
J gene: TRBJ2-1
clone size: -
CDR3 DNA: TGTGCCAGCAGCTTGGCGCTATCGGGGAGGACCTACAATGAGCAGTTCTTC
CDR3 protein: CASSLALSGRTYNEQFF

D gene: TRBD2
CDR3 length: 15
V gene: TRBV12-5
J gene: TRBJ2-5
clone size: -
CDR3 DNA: TGTGCTAGTGGTTCAGGACTAGCGGGAGAAGAGACCCAGTACTTC
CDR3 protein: CASGSGLAGEETQYF

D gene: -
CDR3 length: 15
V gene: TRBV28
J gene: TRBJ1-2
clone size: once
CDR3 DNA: TGTGCCAGCAGTAGTTGGGCGGTCACCAACTATGGCTACACCTTC
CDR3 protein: CASSSWAVTNYGYTF

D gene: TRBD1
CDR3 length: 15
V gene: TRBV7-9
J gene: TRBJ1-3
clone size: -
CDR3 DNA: TGTGCCAGCGGGGCAGGGGGAACCTCTGGAAACACCATATATTTT
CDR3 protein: CASGAGGTSGNTIYF

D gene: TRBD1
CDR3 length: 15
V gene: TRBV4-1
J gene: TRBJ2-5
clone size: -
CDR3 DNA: TGCGCCAGCAGCCAGCGGACGACAGGGCAAGAGACCCAGTACTTC
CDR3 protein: CASSQRTTGQETQYF

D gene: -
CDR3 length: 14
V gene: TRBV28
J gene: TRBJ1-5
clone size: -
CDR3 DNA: TGTGCCAGCAGATCCCCCGACACTGGGCAGCCCCAGCATTTT
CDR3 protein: CASRSPDTGQPQHF

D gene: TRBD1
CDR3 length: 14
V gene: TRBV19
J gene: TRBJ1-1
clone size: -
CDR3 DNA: TGTGCCAGTAGTGTCCGGACAGGGAACACTGAAGCTTTCTTT
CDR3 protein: CASSVRTGNTEAFF

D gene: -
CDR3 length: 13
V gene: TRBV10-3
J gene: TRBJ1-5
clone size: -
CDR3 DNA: TGTGCCATCAGGGGGGAAAGCAATCAGCCCCAGCATTTT
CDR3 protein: CAIRGESNQPQHF

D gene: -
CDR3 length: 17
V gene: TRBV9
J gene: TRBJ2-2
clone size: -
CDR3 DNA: TGTGCCAGCAGCGTAGGTAGCGGCCACCCGAACACCGGGGAGCTGTTTTTT
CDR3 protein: CASSVGSGHPNTGELFF

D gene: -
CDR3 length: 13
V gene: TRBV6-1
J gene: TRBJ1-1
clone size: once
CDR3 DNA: TGTGCCAGCAGGGGACGGTCGAACACTGAAGCTTTCTTT
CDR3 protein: CASRGRSNTEAFF

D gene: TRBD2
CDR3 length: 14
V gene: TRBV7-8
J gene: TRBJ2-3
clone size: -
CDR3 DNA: TGTGCCAGCAGCTACGGGACTAGCCAAGATACGCAGTATTTT
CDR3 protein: CASSYGTSQDTQYF

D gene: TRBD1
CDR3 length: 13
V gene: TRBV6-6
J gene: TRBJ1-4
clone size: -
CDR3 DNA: TGTGCCATCGCGGGACAGCCTAATGAAAAACTGTTTTTT
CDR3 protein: CAIAGQPNEKLFF

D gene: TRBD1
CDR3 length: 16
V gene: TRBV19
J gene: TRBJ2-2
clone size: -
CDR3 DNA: TGTGCCAGTAGTCCGGGACAGGGATCAGGCACCGGGGAGCTGTTTTTT
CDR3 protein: CASSPGQGSGTGELFF

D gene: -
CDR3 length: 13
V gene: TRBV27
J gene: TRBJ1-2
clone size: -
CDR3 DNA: TGTGCCAGCAGTTTAAGAGGACAATGGGGCTACACCTTC
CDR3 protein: CASSLRGQWGYTF

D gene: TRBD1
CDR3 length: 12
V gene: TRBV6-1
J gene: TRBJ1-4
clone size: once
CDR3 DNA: TGTGCCAGCAAGACAGGGATTGAAAAACTGTTTTTT
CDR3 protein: CASKTGIEKLFF

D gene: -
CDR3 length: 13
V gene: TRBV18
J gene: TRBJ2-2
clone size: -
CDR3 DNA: TGTGCCAGCTCACCTTTGAACACCGGGGAGCTGTTTTTT
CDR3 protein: CASSPLNTGELFF

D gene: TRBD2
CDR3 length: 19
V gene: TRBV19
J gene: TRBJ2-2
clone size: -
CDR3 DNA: TGTGCCAGTACCGAGATAAGGACTAGCGGGGTCGCGAACACCGGGGAGCTGTTTTTT
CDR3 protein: CASTEIRTSGVANTGELFF

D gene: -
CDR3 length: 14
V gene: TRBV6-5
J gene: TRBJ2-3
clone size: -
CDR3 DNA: TGTGCCAGCAGTTACTGGGGGCTCACAGATACGCAGTATTTT
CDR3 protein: CASSYWGLTDTQYF

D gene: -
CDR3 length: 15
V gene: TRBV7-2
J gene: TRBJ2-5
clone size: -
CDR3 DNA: TGTGCCAGCAGTACGTCCTGGCGGGGACTCCGGACCCAGTACTTC
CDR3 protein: CASSTSWRGLRTQYF

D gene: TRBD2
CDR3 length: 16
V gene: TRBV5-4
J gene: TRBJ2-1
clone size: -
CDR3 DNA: TGTGCCAGCAGCGCAGGACTAGCGGGAGCATACAATGAGCAGTTCTTC
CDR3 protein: CASSAGLAGAYNEQFF

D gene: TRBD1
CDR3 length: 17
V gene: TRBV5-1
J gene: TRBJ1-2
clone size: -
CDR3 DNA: TGCGCCAGCAGCTTGGCCGGGACAGGGGCCCCATCCTATGGCTACACCTTC
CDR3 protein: CASSLAGTGAPSYGYTF

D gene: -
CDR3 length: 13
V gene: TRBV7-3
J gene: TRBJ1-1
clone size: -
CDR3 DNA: TGTGCCAGCAGCTTAGAGTCGGGGGTAGAAGCTTTCTTT
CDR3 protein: CASSLESGVEAFF

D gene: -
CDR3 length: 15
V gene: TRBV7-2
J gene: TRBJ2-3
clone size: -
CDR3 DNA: TGTGCCAGCAGCTTACGGTCTTACGGCACAGATACGCAGTATTTT
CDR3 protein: CASSLRSYGTDTQYF

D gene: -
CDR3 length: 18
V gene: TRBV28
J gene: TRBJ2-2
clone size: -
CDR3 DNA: TGTGCCAGCAGTTACCTGGGGGACCCGTTCGCGAACACCGGGGAGCTGTTTTTT
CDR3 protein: CASSYLGDPFANTGELFF

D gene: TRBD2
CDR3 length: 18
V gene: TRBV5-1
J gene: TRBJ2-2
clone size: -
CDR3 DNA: TGCGCCAGCAGCAAAAGACTAGCGGGAACGCGGAACACCGGGGAGCTGTTTTTT
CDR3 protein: CASSKRLAGTRNTGELFF

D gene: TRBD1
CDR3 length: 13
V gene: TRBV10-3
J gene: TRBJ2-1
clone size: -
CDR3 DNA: TGTGCCACCGCGGGACAGGAATACAATGAGCAGTTCTTC
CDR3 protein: CATAGQEYNEQFF

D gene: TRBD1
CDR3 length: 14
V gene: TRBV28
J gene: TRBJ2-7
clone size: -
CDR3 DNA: TGTGCCAGCAGTTACAGGGGGCGTACCTACGAGCAGTACTTC
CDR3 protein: CASSYRGRTYEQYF

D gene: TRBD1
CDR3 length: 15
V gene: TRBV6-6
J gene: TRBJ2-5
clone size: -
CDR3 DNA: TGTGCCAGCAGCCTACTAGGGACAGGGACGAAGACCCAGTACTTC
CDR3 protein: CASSLLGTGTKTQYF

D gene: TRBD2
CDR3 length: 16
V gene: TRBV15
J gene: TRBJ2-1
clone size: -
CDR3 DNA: TGTGCCACCAGCAAGAAGGGGACTAGCGGGGTCAATGAGCAGTTCTTC
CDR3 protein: CATSKKGTSGVNEQFF

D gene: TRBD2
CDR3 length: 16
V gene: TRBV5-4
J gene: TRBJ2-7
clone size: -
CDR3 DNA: TGTGCCAGCAGCTTACCGGGGAGGGCGAGCTCCTACGAGCAGTACTTC
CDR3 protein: CASSLPGRASSYEQYF

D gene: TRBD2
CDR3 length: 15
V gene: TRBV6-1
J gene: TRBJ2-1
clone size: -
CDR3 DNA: TGTGCCAGCGCCCGGACTAGCGGGAGTCTCAATGAGCAGTTCTTC
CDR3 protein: CASARTSGSLNEQFF

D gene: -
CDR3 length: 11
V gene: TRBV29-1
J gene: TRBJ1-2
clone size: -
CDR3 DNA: TGCAGCGCGGGAAACTACTATGGCTACACCTTC
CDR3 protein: CSAGNYYGYTF

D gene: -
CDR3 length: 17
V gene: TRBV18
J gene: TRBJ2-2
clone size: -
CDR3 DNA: TGTGCCAGCTCACCAAATCCCACAGGGGGGGTTCTCTCGGAGCTGTTTTTT
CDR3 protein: CASSPNPTGGVLSELFF

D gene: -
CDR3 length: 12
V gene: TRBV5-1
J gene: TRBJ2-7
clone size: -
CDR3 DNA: TGCGCCAGCAGCTCGACTGGATACGAGCAGTACTTC
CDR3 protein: CASSSTGYEQYF

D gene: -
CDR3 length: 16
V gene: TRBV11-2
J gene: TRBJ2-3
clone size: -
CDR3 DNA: TGTGCCAGCAGCTTAGAAGGAGCGCCAAGCACAGATACGCAGTATTTT
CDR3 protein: CASSLEGAPSTDTQYF

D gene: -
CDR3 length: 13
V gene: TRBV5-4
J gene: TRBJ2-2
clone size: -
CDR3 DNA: TGTGCCAGCAGCTCGTTTTACACCGGGGAGCTGTTTTTT
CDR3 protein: CASSSFYTGELFF

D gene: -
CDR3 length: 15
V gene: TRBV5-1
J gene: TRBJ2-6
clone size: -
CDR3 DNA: TGCGCCAGCAGCTTGGAACAAGCGGGGGCCAACGTCCTGACTTTC
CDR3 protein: CASSLEQAGANVLTF

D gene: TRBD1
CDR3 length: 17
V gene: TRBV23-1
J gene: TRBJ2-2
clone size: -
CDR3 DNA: TGCGCCAGCAGTCAAAGGACAGGAGTACCGAACACCGGGGAGCTGTTTTTT
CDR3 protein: CASSQRTGVPNTGELFF

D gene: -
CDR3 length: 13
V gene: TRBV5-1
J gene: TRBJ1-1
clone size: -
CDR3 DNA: TGCGCCAGCAGCTCGGGAGGGAGCACTGAAGCTTTCTTT
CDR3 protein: CASSSGGSTEAFF

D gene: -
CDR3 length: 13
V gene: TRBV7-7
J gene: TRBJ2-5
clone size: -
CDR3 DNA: TGTGCTAGCAGCTTAGTTGGTGGGGTGACCCAGTACTTC
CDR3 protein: CASSLVGGVTQYF

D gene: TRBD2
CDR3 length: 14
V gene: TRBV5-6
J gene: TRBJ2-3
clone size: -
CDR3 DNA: TGTGCCAGCAGCTCCGGGACTAGCGACGATACGCAGTATTTT
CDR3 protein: CASSSGTSDDTQYF

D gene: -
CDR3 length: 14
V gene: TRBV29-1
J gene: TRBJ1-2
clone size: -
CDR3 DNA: TGCAGCGTTGAAGACTTACAGGGCACCTATGGCTACACCTTC
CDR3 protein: CSVEDLQGTYGYTF

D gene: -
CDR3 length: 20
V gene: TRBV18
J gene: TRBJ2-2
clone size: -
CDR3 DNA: TGTGCCAGCTCACCTCGACTCCGGAATGGCGTAGGGCGGACCACCGGGGAGCTGTTTTTT
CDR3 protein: CASSPRLRNGVGRTTGELFF

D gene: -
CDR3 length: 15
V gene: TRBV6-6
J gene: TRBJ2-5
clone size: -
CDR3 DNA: TGTGCCAGCAGTTACTCGGGTTCGAGCCAAGAGACCCAGTACTTC
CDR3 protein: CASSYSGSSQETQYF

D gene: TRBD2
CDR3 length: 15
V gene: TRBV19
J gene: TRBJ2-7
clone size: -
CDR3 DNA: TGTGCCAGTAGTCGGCGGGGGGGGGACCCCTACGAGCAGTACTTC
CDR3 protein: CASSRRGGDPYEQYF

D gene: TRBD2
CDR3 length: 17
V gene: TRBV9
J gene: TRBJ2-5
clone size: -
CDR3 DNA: TGTGCCAGCAGCGTAGCTACTCGGACTAGCGGGAGAGAGACCCAGTACTTC
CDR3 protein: CASSVATRTSGRETQYF